One and the same sample provided the 5 T cell receptor beta chains below, sequenced in a study of cytomegalovirus exposure and HLA in healthy donors. Primers for the PCR totalled 60 Vbeta and 13 Jbeta. Method: immunoSEQ multiplex PCR; TCRdb's copy keeps in-frame clones and lacks some. Of roughly 90,000 clones listed, less than 80% were seen once; the top ten hold around 24%. The source material was PBMCs. The receptors derive from a man aged 30 to 39 in good health and CMV-seropositive.

The chain joins TRBV2 to TRBJ2-5, with D perhaps matching TRBD1 (7 bases). V lost 8 bases to trimming and J lost 2 bases, with 12 bases between them. The CDR3 spans 13 residues. Per the germline V gene, CDR1 is SNHLY and CDR2 is FYNNEI. The CDR3 sequence: CASRRGQQETQYF. The CDR3 coding sequence is TGTGCCAGCCGGAGGGGACAGCAAGAGACCCAGTACTTC.

This clone was counted between two and nine times. The chain has TRBV6-5 and TRBJ1-1, with D perhaps TRBD1 (6 bases). This CDR3 is built from 12 residues. Germline CDR1 reads MNHEY; CDR2 reads SVGAGI. Trimming removed 4 bases from V and 7 bases from J, with 10 bases in between. CDR3 amino acids: CASSSQTGEAFF. The CDR3, as DNA: TGTGCCAGCAGTTCCCAGACAGGTGAAGCTTTCTTT.

The rearrangement uses TRBV5-5 and TRBJ2-7; the match to TRBD1 covers 11 bases. Looked up from germline, CDR1 is SGHKS and CDR2 is YYEKEE (reference sequence). The CDR3 runs 14 residues. V lost 4 bases and J lost 3; bases outside the gene matches: 3. The CDR3 bases are TGTGCCAGCAGCCTGGGACAGGGGGACTACGAGCAGTACTTC. Amino acids: CASSLGQGDYEQYF.

The chain joins TRBV27 to TRBJ1-1, with D perhaps TRBD1 (5 bases). CDR3 size: 12 residues. V was pared by 8 bases and J by 6 bases, with 13 bases between. Per the germline V gene, CDR1 is MNHEY and CDR2 is SMNVEV (reference sequence). CDR3 residues: CASSPGGPEAFF. The CDR3 DNA is TGTGCCAGCTCCCCCGGGGGACCTGAAGCTTTCTTT.

The V and J genes are TRBV30 and TRBJ2-5; 12 nucleotides match TRBD2. Germline V gene data show CDR1 as GTSNPN and CDR2 as SVGIG (reference sequence). CDR3 length equals 16 residues. Trimming removed 2 bases from V and 6 bases from J; junction bases left unmatched: 10. As DNA, the CDR3 is TGTGCCTGGAGTAAAACTAGCGGGAGGACTCGGCAGACCCAGTACTTC. Translating it yields CAWSKTSGRTRQTQYF.